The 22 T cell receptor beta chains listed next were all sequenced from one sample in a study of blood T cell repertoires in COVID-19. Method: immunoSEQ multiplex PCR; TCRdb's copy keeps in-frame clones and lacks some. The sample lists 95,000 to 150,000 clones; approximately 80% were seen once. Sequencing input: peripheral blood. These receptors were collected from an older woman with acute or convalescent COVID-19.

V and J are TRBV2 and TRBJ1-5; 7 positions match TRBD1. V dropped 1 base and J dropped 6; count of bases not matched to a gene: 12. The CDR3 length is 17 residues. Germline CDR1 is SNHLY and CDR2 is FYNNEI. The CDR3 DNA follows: TGTGCCAGCAGTGAAGGACAGGGAAGGGGGCTCCGTCAGCCCCAGCATTTT. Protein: CASSEGQGRGLRQPQHF.

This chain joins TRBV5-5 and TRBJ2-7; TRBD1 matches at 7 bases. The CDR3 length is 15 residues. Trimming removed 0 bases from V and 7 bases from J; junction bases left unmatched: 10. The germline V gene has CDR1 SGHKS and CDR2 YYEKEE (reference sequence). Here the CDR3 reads CASSLAAGGTWEQYV. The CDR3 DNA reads TGTGCCAGCAGCTTGGCGGCAGGGGGTACGTGGGAGCAGTACGTC.

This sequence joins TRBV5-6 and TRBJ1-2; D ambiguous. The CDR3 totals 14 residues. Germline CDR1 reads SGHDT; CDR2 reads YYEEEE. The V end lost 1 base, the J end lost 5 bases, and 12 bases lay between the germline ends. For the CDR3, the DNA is TGTGCCAGCAGCTTGAGGTCAGGCAATTATGGCTACACCTTC. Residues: CASSLRSGNYGYTF.

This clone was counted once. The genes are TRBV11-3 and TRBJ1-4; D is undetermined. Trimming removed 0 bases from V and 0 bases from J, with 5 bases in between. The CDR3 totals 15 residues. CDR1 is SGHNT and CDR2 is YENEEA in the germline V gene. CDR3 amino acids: CASSLDQSTNEKLFF. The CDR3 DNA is TGTGCCAGCAGCTTAGATCAATCAACTAATGAAAAACTGTTTTTT. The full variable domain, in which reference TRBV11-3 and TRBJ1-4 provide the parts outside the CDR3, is EAGVVQSPRYKIIEKKQPVAFWCNPISGHNTLYWYLQNLGQGPELLIRYENEEAVDDSQLPKDRFSAERLKGVDSTLKIQPAELGDSAVYLCASSLDQSTNEKLFFGSGTQLSVL.

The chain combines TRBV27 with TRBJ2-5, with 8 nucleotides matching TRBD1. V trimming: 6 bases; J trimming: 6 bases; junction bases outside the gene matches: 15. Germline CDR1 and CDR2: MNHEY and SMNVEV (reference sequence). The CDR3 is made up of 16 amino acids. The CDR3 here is CASSNYRTGSVKTQYF. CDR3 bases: TGTGCCAGCAGCAACTACCGGACAGGGAGCGTCAAGACCCAGTACTTC.

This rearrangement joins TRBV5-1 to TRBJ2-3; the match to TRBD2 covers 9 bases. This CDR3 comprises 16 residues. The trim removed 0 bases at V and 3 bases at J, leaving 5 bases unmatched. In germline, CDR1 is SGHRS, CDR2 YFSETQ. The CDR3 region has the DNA TGCGCCAGCAGCTTGGGGGCTAGCGGGGTGACAGATACGCAGTATTTT. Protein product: CASSLGASGVTDTQYF.

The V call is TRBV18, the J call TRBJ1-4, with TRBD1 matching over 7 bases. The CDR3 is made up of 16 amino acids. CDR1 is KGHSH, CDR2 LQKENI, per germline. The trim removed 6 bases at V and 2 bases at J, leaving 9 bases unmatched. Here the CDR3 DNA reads TGTGCCAGCTCCCAACAGGGGCCTCATACTAATGAAAAACTGTTTTTT. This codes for CASSQQGPHTNEKLFF. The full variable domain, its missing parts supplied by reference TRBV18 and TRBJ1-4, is NAGVMQNPRHLVRRRGQEARLRCSPMKGHSHVYWYRQLPEEGLKFMVYLQKENIIDESGMPKERFSAEFPKEGPSILRIQQVVRGDSAAYFCASSQQGPHTNEKLFFGSGTQLSVL.

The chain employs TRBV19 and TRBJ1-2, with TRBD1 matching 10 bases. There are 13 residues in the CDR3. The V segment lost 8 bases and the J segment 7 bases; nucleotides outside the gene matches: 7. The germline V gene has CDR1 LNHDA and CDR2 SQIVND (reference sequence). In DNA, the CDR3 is TGTGCCAGTGGCCGGGACAGGGGTTCTGGCTACACCTTC. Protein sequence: CASGRDRGSGYTF.

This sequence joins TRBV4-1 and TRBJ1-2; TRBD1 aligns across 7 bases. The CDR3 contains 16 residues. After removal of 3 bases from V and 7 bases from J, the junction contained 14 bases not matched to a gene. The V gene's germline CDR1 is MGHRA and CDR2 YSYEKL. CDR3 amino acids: CASSQELVQGLGGYTF. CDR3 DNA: TGCGCCAGCAGCCAGGAACTGGTACAGGGGCTGGGTGGCTACACCTTC.

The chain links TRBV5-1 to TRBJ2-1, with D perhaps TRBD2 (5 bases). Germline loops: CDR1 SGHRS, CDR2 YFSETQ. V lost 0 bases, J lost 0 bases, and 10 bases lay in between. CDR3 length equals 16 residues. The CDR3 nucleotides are TGCGCCAGCAGCTTGGTCGGGAAAATCTCCTACAATGAGCAGTTCTTC. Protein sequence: CASSLVGKISYNEQFF.

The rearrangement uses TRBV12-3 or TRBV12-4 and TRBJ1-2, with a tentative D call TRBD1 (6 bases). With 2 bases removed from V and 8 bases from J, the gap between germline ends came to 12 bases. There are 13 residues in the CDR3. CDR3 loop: CASSLTGRSGYTF. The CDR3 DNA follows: TGTGCCAGCAGTTTAACAGGGCGGAGCGGCTACACCTTC.

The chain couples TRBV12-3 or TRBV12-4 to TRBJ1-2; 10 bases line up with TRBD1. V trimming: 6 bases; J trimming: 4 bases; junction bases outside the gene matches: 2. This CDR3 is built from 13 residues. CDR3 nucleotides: TGTGCCAGCAGGCGGACAGGGGGCTATGGCTACACCTTC. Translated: CASRRTGGYGYTF.

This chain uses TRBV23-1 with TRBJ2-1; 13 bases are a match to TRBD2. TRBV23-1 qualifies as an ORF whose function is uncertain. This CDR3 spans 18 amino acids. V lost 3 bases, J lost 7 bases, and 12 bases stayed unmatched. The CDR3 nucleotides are TGCGCCAGCAGTCACCGCAAGACTAGCGGGGGGCCGTGTAATGAGCAGTTCTTC. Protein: CASSHRKTSGGPCNEQFF.

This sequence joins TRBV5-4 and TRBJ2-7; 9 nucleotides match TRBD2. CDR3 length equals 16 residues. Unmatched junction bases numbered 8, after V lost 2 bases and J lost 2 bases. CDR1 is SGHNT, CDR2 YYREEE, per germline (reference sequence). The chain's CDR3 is CASSFGAGGDTYEQYF. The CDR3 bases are TGTGCCAGCAGCTTCGGGGCGGGGGGGGACACCTACGAGCAGTACTTC.

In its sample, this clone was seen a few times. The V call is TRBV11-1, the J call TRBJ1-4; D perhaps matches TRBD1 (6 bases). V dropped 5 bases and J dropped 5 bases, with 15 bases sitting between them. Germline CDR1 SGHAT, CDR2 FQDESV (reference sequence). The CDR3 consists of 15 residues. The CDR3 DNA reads TGTGCCAGCAGCACACAGGGCTCTTCGAATGAAAAACTGTTTTTT. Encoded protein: CASSTQGSSNEKLFF.

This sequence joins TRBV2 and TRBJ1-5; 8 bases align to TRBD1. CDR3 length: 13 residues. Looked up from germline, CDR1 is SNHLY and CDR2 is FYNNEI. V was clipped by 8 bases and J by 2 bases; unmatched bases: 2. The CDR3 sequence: CASDRGGNQPQHF. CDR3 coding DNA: TGTGCCAGCGACAGGGGCGGCAATCAGCCCCAGCATTTT.

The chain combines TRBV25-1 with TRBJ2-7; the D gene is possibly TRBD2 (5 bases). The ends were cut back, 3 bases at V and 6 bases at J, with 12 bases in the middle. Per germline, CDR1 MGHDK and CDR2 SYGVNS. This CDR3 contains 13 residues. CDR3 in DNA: TGTGCCAGCAGTGACGGACCCCGGGGCGAGCAGTACGTC. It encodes CASSDGPRGEQYV.

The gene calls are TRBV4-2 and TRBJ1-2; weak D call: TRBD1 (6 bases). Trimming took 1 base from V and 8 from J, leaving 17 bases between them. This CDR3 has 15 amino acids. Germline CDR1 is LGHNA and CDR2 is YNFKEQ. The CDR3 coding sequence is TGTGCCAGCAGCCAAGCCTCGGGGGGGGGCGGAGGCTACACCTTC. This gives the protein CASSQASGGGGGYTF.

The CDR3 region is CATTATGELFF. In nucleotides, the CDR3 is TGTGCCACCACAGCTACCGGGGAGCTGTTTTTT. The genes are TRBV5-4 and TRBJ2-2; no clear D gene. Germline lookup yields CDR1 SGHNT and CDR2 YYREEE (reference sequence). The CDR3 length is 11 residues. Trimming shortened V by 9 bases and J by 5 bases, and 8 bases separated the two germline ends.

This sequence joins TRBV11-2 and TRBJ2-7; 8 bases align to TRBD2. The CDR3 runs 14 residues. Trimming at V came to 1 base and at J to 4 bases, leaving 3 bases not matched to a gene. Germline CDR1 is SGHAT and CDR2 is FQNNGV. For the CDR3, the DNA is TGTGCCAGCAGCTTAGGACTAGCGAGATACGAGCAGTACTTC. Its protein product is CASSLGLARYEQYF. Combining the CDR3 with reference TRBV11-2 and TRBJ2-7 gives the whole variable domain EAGVAQSPRYKIIEKRQSVAFWCNPISGHATLYWYQQILGQGPKLLIQFQNNGVVDDSQLPKDRFSAERLKGVDSTLKIQPAKLEDSAVYLCASSLGLARYEQYFGPGTRLTVT.

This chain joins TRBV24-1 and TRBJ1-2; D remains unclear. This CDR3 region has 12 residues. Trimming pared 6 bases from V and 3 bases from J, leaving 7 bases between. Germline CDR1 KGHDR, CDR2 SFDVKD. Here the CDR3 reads CATSMGDYGYTF. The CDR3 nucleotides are TGTGCCACCAGTATGGGCGACTATGGCTACACCTTC.

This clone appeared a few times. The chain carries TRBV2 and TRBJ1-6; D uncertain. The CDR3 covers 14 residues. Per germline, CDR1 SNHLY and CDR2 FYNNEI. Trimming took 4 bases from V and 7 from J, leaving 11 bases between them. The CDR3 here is CASSVVRRNSPLHF. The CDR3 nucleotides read TGTGCCAGCAGTGTCGTAAGGAGGAATTCACCCCTCCACTTT.